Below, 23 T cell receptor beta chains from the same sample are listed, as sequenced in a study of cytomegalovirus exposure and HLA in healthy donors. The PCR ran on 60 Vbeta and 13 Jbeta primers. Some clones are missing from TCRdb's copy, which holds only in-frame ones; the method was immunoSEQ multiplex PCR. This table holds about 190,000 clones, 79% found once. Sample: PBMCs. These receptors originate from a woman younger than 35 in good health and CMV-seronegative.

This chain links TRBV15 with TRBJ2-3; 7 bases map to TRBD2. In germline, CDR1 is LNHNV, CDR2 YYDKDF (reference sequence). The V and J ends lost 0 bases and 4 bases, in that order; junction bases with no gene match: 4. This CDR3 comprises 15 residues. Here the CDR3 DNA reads TGTGCCACCAGCAGAGACGCGGGAGAACCAGATACGCAGTATTTT. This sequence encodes CATSRDAGEPDTQYF. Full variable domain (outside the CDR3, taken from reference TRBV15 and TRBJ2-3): DAMVIQNPRYQVTQFGKPVTLSCSQTLNHNVMYWYQQKSSQAPKLLFHYYDKDFNNEADTPDNFQSRRPNTSFCFLDIRSPGLGDTAMYLCATSRDAGEPDTQYFGPGTRLTVL.

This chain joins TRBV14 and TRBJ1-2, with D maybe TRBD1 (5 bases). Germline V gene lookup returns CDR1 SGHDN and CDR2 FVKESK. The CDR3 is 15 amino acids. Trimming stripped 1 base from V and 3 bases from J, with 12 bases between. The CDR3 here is CASSQAEGRYYGYTF. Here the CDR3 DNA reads TGTGCCAGCAGCCAAGCTGAGGGGAGGTACTATGGCTACACCTTC.

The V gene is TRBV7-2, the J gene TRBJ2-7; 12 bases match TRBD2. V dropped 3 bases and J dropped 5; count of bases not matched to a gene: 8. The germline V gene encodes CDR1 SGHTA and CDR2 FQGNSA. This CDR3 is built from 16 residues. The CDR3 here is CASSLLLAGGNHEQYF. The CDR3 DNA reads TGTGCCAGCAGCTTGTTACTAGCGGGAGGAAATCACGAGCAGTACTTC.

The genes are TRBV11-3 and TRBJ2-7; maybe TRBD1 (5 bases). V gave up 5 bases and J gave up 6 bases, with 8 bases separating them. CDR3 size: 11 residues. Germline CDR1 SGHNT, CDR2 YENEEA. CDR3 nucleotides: TGTGCCAGCAGCAGGGGATTCGAGCAGTACTTC. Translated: CASSRGFEQYF.

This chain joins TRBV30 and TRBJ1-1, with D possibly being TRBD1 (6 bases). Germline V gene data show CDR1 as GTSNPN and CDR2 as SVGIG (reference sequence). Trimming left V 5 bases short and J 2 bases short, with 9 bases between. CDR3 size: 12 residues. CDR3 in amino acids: CAWGQTNTEAFF. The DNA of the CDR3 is TGTGCCTGGGGACAGACCAACACTGAAGCTTTCTTT.

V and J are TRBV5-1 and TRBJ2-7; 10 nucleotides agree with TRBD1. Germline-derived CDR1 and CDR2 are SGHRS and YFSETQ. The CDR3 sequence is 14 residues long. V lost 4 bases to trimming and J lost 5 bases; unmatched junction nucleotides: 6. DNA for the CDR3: TGCGCCAGCAGCGGTGACAGGGGGCATCACGAGCAGTACTTC. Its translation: CASSGDRGHHEQYF.

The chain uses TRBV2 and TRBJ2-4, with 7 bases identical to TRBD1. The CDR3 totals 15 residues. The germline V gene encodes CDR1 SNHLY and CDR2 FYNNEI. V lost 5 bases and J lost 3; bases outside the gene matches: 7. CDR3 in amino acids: CASSTFGDSKNIQYF. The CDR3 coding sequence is TGTGCCAGCAGTACCTTCGGGGACAGCAAAAACATTCAGTACTTC.

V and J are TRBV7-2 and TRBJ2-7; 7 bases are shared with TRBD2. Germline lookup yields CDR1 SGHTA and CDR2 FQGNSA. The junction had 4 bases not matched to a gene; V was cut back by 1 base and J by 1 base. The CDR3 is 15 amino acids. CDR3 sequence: CASSLGFGGSYEQYF. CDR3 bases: TGTGCCAGCAGCTTAGGCTTCGGGGGGTCCTACGAGCAGTACTTC.

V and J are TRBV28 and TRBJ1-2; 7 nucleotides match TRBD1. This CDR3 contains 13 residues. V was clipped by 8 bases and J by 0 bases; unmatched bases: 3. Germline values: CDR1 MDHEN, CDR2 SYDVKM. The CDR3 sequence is CASGDRANYGYTF. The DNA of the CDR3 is TGTGCCAGCGGGGACAGAGCTAACTATGGCTACACCTTC.

CDR3 in DNA: TGTGCCAGCAGTCCGGGGGCGGGAGTAGGGTACGAGCAGTACTTC. It codes for CASSPGAGVGYEQYF. The chain links TRBV28 to TRBJ2-7; perhaps TRBD2 as D (7 bases). The CDR3 spans 15 residues. Trimming shortened V by 5 bases and J by 4 bases, and 18 bases separated the two germline ends. The germline V gene encodes CDR1 MDHEN and CDR2 SYDVKM.

The CDR3 DNA reads as TGTGCCAGTTCTAGCGCGGATTACACCGGGGAGCTGTTTTTT. Translated, it gives CASSSADYTGELFF. The chain links TRBV19 to TRBJ2-2; maybe TRBD2 (6 bases). This CDR3 is 14 amino acids long. The germline V gene encodes CDR1 LNHDA and CDR2 SQIVND (reference sequence). The germline V and J ends were trimmed by 8 bases and 3 bases, with 13 bases remaining between them.

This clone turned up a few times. The CDR3 loop is CASSRDRSYEQYF. CDR3 DNA: TGTGCCAGCAGCCGGGACAGGAGCTACGAGCAGTACTTC. The gene calls are TRBV6-1 and TRBJ2-7; 8 bases agree with TRBD1. Per germline, CDR1 MNHNS and CDR2 SASEGT. Germline trimming cut 6 bases from V and 3 bases from J; bases unmatched to any gene: 4. There are 13 residues in the CDR3.

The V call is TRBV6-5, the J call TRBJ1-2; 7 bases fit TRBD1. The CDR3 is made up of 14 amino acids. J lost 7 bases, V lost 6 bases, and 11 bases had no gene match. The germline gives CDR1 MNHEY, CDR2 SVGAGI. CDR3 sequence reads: CASSPVAGTVGYTF. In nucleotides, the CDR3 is TGTGCCAGCAGCCCCGTCGCCGGGACAGTTGGCTACACCTTC.

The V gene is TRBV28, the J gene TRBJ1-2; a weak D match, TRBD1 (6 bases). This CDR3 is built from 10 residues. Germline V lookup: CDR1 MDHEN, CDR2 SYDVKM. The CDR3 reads CSTGPSGYTF. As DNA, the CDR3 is TGTTCTACAGGGCCCTCTGGCTACACCTTC.

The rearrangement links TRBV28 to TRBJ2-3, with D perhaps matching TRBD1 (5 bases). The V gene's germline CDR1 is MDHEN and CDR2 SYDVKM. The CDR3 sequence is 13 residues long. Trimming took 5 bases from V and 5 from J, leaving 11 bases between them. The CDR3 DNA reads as TGTGCCAGCAGTACACGGACACAAGATACGCAGTATTTT. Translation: CASSTRTQDTQYF.

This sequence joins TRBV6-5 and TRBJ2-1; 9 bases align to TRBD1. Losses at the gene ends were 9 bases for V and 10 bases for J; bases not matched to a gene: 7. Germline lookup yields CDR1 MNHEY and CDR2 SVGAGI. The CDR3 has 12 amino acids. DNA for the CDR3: TGTGCCAGTAACAGGGGGCCTGGGGAGCAGTTCTTC. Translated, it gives CASNRGPGEQFF.

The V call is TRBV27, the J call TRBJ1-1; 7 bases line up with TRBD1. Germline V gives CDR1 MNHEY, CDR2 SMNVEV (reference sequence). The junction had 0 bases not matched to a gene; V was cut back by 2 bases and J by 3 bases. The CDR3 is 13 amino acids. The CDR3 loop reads CASSLDRDTEAFF. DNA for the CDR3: TGTGCCAGCAGTTTAGACAGGGACACTGAAGCTTTCTTT.

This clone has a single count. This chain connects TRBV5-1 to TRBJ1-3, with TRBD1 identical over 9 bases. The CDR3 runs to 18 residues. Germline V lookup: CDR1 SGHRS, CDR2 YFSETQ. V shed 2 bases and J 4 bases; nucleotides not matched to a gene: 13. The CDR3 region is CASSFNPGQGMFGNTIYF. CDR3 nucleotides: TGCGCCAGCAGCTTCAACCCGGGACAGGGTATGTTCGGAAACACCATATATTTT. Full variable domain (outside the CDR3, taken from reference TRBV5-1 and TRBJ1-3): KAGVTQTPRYLIKTRGQQVTLSCSPISGHRSVSWYQQTPGQGLQFLFEYFSETQRNKGNFPGRFSGRQFSNSRSEMNVSTLELGDSALYLCASSFNPGQGMFGNTIYFGEGSWLTVV.

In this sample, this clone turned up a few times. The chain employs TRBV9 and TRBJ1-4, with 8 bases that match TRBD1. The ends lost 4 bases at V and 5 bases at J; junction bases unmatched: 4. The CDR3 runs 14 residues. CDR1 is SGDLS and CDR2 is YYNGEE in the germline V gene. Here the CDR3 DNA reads TGTGCCAGCAGCACAACAGGGGGAAATGAAAAACTGTTTTTT. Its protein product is CASSTTGGNEKLFF.

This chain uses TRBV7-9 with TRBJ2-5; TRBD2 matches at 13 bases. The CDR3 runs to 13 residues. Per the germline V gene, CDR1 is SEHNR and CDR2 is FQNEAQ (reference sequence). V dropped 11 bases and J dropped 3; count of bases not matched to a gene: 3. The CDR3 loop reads CAGGTSGEETQYF. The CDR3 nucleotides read TGTGCCGGTGGGACTAGCGGGGAAGAGACCCAGTACTTC.

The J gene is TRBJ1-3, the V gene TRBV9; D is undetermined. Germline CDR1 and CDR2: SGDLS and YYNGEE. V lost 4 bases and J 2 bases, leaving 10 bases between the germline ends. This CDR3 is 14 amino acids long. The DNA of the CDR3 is TGTGCCAGCAGCAGTTACAGAACTGGAAACACCATATATTTT. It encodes CASSSYRTGNTIYF.

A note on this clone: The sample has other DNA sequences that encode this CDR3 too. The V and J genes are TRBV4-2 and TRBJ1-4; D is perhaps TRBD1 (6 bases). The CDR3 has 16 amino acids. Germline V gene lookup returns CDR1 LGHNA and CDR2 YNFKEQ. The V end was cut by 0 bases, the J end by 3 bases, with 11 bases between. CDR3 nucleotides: TGTGCCAGCAGCCAAGATCTGGGGGCATCTAATGAAAAACTGTTTTTT. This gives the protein CASSQDLGASNEKLFF.

CDR3 region: CATSPMGGANYGYTF. Written as DNA, the CDR3 is TGTGCCACCAGCCCCATGGGGGGAGCTAACTATGGCTACACCTTC. The J gene is TRBJ1-2, the V gene TRBV15, with D possibly TRBD1 on 5 matching bases. The CDR3 is 15 amino acids. Germline assignment: CDR1 LNHNV and CDR2 YYDKDF (reference sequence). V lost 5 bases and J 0 bases, leaving 13 bases between the germline ends.